This TCR beta chain appears in the sequencing data of a study of shared clonotypes between healthy human individuals (TCRdb year 2020). About the study as a whole: A couple of women and three men aged 18 to 49 years were included in the cohort. To estimate repertoire size and how much clonotypes are shared between individuals, the study performed deep sequencing of blood TCR repertoires from a handful of healthy adults. Libraries were prepared and TCR repertoires were sequenced by different laboratories using diverse techniques, in order to increase sequencing depth and limit assay-specific biases. For each donor, three plates each were used for CD4 naive and CD4 memory, two plates were used for CD8 naive, and one plate was used for CD8 memory. Per donor, leukapheresis produced somewhere between about 0.94 and 9 billion PBMCs.

In the case of this clone: Its specific antigen is unknown. No clone much larger than this one lies a single base away; base qualities are absent.

The trim is 5 bases for V and 1 base for J, with a gap of 11 bases between the germline ends. The CDR3, cysteine through phenylalanine, is 14 amino acids long. Only the CDR3 part of the read is kept: 42 bases, read in frame from the first base. According to the germline V gene (reference sequence), CDR1 reads MNHNY and CDR2 reads SVGAGI. What the study reported, not specific to this receptor: Sampling was restricted to blood, and TCR repertoires in tissue are likely to differ from TCR repertoires in blood. Naive subsets generally had larger estimated clonotype richness than memory subsets did. Based on pairwise subsampling, the degree of clonotype sharing among donors was expected to be affected by sequencing depth. Rarefaction of sorted-subset datasets indicated incomplete sequencing despite the large sequencing depth. Sharing across a few donors was observed for around 5% of naive CD4, 3% to 3.5% of naive CD8, around 2.5% of memory CD4, and around 0.4% of memory CD8 clonotypes. Because the study included a small number of donors, the genetic and exposure-history diversity represented was limited. Compared with non-shared clonotypes, clonotypes shared by all four sorted-subset donors had higher generation probabilities.

Using the deep immunoSEQ assay, multiplex PCR amplified TCR CDR3 regions from genomic DNA. Genomic DNA extracted from each cell subset was distributed evenly over all wells of several immunoSEQ 96-well plates, and each plate served as one replicate. For sorted subsets, about 200 ng genomic DNA, equal to some 28,000 T cell genomes, was loaded into each replicate PCR. The purified libraries were quantified using a Qubit 3.0 fluorometer, sized with a Bioanalyzer 2100, and then quantified again using the KAPA Library Quantification kit. Every immunoSEQ 96-well plate was sequenced on a separate single-read 150-cycle Illumina NextSeq 550 flow cell. Per the authors' processing: Because only junctional sequences without quality scores were contained in the immunoSEQ output, filtering matching that applied to full-length reads could not be performed. To assign V/J genes and CDR3, sequences were annotated using PyIR, a Python wrapper for IgBLAST v1.9, with IMGT germline references. Reads were filtered out if the reads had weak V/J assignments (E-value above 1e-6), no CDR3, stop codons, out-of-frame junctions, or ambiguous translated residues. V3J clonotypes were defined as sequences sharing the same inferred V gene, J gene, and CDR3 amino acid sequence. The percentage overlap between two repertoires was calculated by dividing the number of shared unique clonotypes by the size of the smaller repertoire. Repertoire richness was assessed with RTK rarefaction, the Chao1 estimator, and Recon v2.1 estimates of unobserved clonotypes. Generation probabilities for all TCRbeta clonotypes obtained by the gDNA method from a handful of donors were computed using OLGA. TCRdb took this table from immuneACCESS and kept in-frame rearrangements with V and J called. Such tables lack part of the clones; where checked against another copy, unresolved V genes explain under half of the gap, and the rest is unexplained. Clone size and V and J calls were adopted from that table, with D and trimming inferred from the DNA. Across this sample there are millions of clones, with 90% to 95% seen only once. 0.39% of the sample comes from the top ten.

The donors were healthy, HIV-negative adults who had no recently reported acute infections or vaccinations. Only Caucasian adults living in Nashville, Tennessee, USA were represented among the donors. CD4+ T cells were enriched by magnetic negative selection; naive cells were then positively selected on CD45RA, and the negative fraction formed the memory subset. After blood collection by leukapheresis, PBMCs were isolated using Ficoll-Histopaque density gradient centrifugation and then cryopreserved in the vapor phase of liquid nitrogen. Analytical flow cytometry was used to check the purity and quantity of every magnetically sorted T cell population. Genomic DNA was isolated from every sorted fraction and measured by UV absorbance on a Nanodrop 2000c.

The receptor comes from a young man in good health. Some clones in this sample may be carry-over from other donors' samples. Material: naive CD4+ T cells from PBMCs. This sample's cell subset or site label indicates: CD45RA+ positively selected. This chain is built from TRBV6-6 and TRBJ2-5, with the identity of the D gene unclear. DNA sequence: TGTGCCAGCAGTCCCTGGGTAATCCAAGAGACCCAGTACTTC. The translation is CASSPWVIQETQYF.